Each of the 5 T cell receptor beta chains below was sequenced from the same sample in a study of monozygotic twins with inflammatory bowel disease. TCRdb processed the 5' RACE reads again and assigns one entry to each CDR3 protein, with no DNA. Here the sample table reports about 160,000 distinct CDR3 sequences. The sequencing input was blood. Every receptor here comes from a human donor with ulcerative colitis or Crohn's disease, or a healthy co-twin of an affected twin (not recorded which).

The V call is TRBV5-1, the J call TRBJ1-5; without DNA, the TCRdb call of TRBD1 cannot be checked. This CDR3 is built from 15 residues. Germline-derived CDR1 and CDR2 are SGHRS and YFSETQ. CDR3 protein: CASSLEGGGNQPQHF.

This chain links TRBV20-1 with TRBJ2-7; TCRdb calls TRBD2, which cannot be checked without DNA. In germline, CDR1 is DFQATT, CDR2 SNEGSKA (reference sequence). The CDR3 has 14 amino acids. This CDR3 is CSASGTSGDYEQYF.

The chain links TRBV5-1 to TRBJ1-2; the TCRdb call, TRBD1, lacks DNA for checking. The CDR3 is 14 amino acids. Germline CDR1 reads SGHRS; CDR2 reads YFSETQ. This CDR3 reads CASSFLGGNYGYTF.

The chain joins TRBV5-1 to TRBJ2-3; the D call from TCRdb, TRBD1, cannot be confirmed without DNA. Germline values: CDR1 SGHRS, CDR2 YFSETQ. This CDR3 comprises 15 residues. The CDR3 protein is CASSRGGGITDTQYF.

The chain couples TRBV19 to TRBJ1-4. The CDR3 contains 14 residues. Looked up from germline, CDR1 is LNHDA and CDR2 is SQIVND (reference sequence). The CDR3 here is CASSRSRRDEKLFF.